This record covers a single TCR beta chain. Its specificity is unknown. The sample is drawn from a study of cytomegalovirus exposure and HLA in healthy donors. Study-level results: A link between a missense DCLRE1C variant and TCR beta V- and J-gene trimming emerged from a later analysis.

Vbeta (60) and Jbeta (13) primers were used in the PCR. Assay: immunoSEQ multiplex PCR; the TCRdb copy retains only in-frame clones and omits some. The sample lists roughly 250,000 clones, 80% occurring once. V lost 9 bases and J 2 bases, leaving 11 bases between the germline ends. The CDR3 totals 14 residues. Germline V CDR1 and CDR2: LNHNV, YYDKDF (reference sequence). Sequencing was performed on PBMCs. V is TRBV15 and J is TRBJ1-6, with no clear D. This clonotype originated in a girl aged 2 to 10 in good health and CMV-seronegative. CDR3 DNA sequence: TGTGCCACTTTTCGAGGGCCCTATAATTCACCCCTCCACTTT. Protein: CATFRGPYNSPLHF.